The 10 T cell receptor beta chains in this list originate from one sample, sequenced in a study of blood T cell repertoires in COVID-19. Sequencing was performed with immunoSEQ multiplex PCR; in TCRdb, only in-frame clones are kept and a portion is missing. The sample contains about 400,000 clones, roughly 89% of which appear only once. Sequencing used peripheral blood. These receptors originate from a woman aged 25-40 years with acute or convalescent COVID-19.

The rearrangement uses TRBV7-8 and TRBJ2-7; TRBD1 matches 7 bases. Germline loops: CDR1 SGHVS, CDR2 FQNEAQ. V dropped 6 bases and J dropped 2; count of bases not matched to a gene: 7. The CDR3 sequence is 14 residues long. The CDR3 sequence: CASRGRGGPYEQYF. In nucleotides, the CDR3 is TGTGCCAGCAGAGGACGAGGGGGCCCCTACGAGCAGTACTTC.

This chain uses TRBV4-1 with TRBJ2-5; 12 bases agree with TRBD2. With V trimmed by 6 bases and J by 4 bases, 12 bases remained unmatched. The germline V gene has CDR1 MGHRA and CDR2 YSYEKL. The CDR3 loop spans 17 amino acids. The CDR3 loop is CASSQLAGGRSLETQYF. Here the CDR3 DNA reads TGCGCCAGCAGTCAACTAGCGGGGGGCCGTTCCCTAGAGACCCAGTACTTC.

The rearrangement joins TRBV5-1 to TRBJ2-1, with TRBD2 matching 11 bases. The J segment lost 3 bases and the V segment lost 3 bases, leaving 11 bases of the junction unmatched. The CDR3 contains 18 residues. The germline V gene has CDR1 SGHRS and CDR2 YFSETQ. CDR3 bases: TGCGCCAGCAGCTACCGTGTAGCGGGGGGGCAATTCTACAATGAGCAGTTCTTC. Its protein product is CASSYRVAGGQFYNEQFF.

The V gene is TRBV2, the J gene TRBJ2-2; 9 positions agree with TRBD1. With 6 bases clipped from V and 5 bases from J, the junction kept 13 bases outside the gene matches. CDR1 SNHLY and CDR2 FYNNEI come from the germline V gene. The CDR3 contains 17 residues. The CDR3: CASRRTLGQGLTGELFF. The CDR3, as DNA: TGTGCCAGCAGAAGAACCCTGGGACAGGGTTTGACCGGGGAGCTGTTTTTT.

The chain uses TRBV6-5 and TRBJ2-7; a weak D match, TRBD1 (6 bases). With 6 bases removed from V and 2 bases from J, the gap between germline ends came to 14 bases. Per germline, CDR1 MNHEY and CDR2 SVGAGI. This CDR3 region has 14 residues. CDR3 in DNA: TGTGCCAGCAGCTGGACAGTAGATACCTACGAGCAGTACTTC. It encodes CASSWTVDTYEQYF.

The gene calls are TRBV5-1 and TRBJ2-1; 14 bases line up with TRBD2. Germline lookup yields CDR1 SGHRS and CDR2 YFSETQ. The CDR3 length is 15 residues. The junction had 5 bases not matched to a gene; V was cut back by 6 bases and J by 6 bases. The CDR3 sequence: CASNPGTSGGNEQFF. CDR3 coding DNA: TGCGCCAGCAACCCTGGGACTAGCGGGGGCAATGAGCAGTTCTTC.

V gene TRBV9 combines with J gene TRBJ1-1, with TRBD1 matching 8 bases. Germline V gene lookup returns CDR1 SGDLS and CDR2 YYNGEE. This CDR3 is built from 15 residues. The V gene end was trimmed by 0 bases and the J gene end by 3 bases; junction bases not matched to a gene: 4. The CDR3 sequence: CASSVAVTGDTEAFF. In DNA, the CDR3 is TGTGCCAGCAGCGTAGCAGTGACAGGGGACACTGAAGCTTTCTTT. Supplemented by reference TRBV9 and TRBJ1-1, the full variable domain reads DSGVTQTPKHLITATGQRVTLRCSPRSGDLSVYWYQQSLDQGLQFLIQYYNGEERAKGNILERFSAQQFPDLHSELNLSSLELGDSALYFCASSVAVTGDTEAFFGQGTRLTVV.

The rearrangement links TRBV7-2 to TRBJ1-2, with 9 bases fitting TRBD1. CDR1 SGHTA and CDR2 FQGNSA come from the germline V gene. Trimming took 2 bases from V and 4 from J; bases not matched to a gene: 14. This CDR3 has 18 amino acids. CDR3: CASSLNRPTGGFAYGYTF. DNA for the CDR3: TGTGCCAGCAGCTTAAACAGACCTACAGGGGGCTTTGCCTATGGCTACACCTTC.

CDR3 region: CASMNGGSTDTQYF. The CDR3, as DNA: TGTGCCAGCATGAACGGGGGGAGCACAGATACGCAGTATTTT. The V and J genes are TRBV2 and TRBJ2-3; 7 positions match TRBD2. CDR3 length: 14 residues. Germline lookup yields CDR1 SNHLY and CDR2 FYNNEI. Trimming took 7 bases from V and 0 from J; bases not matched to a gene: 4.

The chain couples TRBV24-1 to TRBJ1-4, with D perhaps TRBD1 (6 bases). The CDR3 extends over 15 amino acids. The V gene lost 5 bases and the J gene lost 2 bases, with 11 bases spanning the gap. Looked up from germline, CDR1 is KGHDR and CDR2 is SFDVKD. CDR3 coding DNA: TGTGCCACCAGTGGGACAGTGACCACTAATGAAAAACTGTTTTTT. Translated: CATSGTVTTNEKLFF.